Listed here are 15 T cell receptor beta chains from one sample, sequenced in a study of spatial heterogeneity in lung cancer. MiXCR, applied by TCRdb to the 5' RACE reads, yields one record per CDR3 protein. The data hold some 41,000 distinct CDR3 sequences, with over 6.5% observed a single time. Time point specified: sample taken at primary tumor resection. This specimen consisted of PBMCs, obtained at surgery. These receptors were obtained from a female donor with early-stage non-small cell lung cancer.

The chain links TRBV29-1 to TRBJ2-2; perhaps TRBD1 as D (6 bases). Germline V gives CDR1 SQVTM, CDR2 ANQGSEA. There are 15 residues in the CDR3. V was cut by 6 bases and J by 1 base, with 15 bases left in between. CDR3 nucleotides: TGCAGCGTCCGAACCGGGACACTGAACACCGGGGAGCTGTTTTTT. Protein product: CSVRTGTLNTGELFF.

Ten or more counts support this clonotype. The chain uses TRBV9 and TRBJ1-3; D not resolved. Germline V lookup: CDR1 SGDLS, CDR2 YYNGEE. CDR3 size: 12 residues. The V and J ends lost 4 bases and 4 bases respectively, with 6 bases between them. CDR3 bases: TGTGCCAGCAGCCCCCACGGAAACACCATATATTTT. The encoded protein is CASSPHGNTIYF.

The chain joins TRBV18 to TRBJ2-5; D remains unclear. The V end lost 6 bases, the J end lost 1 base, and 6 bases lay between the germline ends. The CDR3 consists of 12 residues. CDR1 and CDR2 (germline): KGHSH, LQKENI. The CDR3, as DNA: TGTGCCAGCTCGTTTGCCCAAGAGACCCAGTACTTC. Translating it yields CASSFAQETQYF.

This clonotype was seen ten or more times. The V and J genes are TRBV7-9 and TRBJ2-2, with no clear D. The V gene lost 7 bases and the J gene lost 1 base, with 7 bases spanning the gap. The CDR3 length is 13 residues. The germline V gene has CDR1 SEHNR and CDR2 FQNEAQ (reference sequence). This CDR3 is CASTLLNTGELFF. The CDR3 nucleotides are TGTGCCAGCACCTTGCTGAACACCGGGGAGCTGTTTTTT. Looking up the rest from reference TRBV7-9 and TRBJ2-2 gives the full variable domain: DTGVSQNPRHKITKRGQNVTFRCDPISEHNRLYWYRQTLGQGPEFLTYFQNEAQLEKSRLLSDRFSAERPKGSFSTLEIQRTEQGDSAMYLCASTLLNTGELFFGEGSRLTVL.

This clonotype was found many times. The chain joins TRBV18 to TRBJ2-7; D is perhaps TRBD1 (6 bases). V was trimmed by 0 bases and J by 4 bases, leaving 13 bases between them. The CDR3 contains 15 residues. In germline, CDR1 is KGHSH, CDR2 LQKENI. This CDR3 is CASSPPDQGKYEQYF. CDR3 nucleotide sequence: TGTGCCAGCTCACCACCAGATCAGGGGAAGTACGAGCAGTACTTC.

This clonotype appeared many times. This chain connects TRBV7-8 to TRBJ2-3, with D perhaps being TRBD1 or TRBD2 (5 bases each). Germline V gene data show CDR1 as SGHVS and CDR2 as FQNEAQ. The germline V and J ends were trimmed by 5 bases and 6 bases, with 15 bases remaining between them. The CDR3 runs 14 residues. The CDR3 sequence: CASSRDPGWDTQYF. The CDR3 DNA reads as TGTGCCAGCAGCCGGGACCCGGGGTGGGATACGCAGTATTTT.

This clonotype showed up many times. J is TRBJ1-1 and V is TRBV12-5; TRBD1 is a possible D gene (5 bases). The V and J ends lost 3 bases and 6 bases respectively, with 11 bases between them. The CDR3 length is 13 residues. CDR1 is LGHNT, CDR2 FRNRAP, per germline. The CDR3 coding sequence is TGTGCTAGTGGTTTAACGACAGCGTCTGAAGCTTTCTTT. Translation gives CASGLTTASEAFF.

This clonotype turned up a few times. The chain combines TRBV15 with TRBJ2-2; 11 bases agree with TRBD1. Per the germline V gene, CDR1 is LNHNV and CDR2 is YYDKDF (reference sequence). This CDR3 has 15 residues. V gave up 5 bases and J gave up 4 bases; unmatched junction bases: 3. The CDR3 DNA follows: TGTGCCACCAGCGGAGGGACAGGGGGCACCGGGGAGCTGTTTTTT. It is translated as CATSGGTGGTGELFF.

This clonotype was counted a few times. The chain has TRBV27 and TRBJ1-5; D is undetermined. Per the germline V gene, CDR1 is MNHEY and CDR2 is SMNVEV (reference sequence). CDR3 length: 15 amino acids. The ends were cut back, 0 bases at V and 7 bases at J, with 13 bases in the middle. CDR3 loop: CASSLSGLSGQPQHF. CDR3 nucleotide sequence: TGTGCCAGCAGTTTATCCGGCCTGTCGGGGCAGCCCCAGCATTTT.

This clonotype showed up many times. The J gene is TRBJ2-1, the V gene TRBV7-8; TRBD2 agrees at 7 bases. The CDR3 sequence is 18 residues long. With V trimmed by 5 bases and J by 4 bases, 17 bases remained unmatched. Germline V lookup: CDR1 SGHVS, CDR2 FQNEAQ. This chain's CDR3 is CASSRSSGAALGYNEQFF. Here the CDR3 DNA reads TGTGCCAGCAGCCGTAGCAGCGGGGCCGCCCTCGGGTACAATGAGCAGTTCTTC.

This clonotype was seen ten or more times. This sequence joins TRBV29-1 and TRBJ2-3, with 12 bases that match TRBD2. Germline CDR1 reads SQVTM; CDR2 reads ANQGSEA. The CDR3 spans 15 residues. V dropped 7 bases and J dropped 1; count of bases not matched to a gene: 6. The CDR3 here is CSAVTSGGGTDTQYF. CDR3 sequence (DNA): TGCAGCGCTGTGACTAGCGGGGGAGGCACAGATACGCAGTATTTT.

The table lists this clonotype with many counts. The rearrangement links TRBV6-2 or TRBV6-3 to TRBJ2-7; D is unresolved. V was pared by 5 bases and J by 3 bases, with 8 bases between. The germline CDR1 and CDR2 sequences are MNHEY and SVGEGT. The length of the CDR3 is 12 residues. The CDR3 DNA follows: TGTGCCAGCAGTGGCGATAACTACGAGCAGTACTTC. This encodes CASSGDNYEQYF.

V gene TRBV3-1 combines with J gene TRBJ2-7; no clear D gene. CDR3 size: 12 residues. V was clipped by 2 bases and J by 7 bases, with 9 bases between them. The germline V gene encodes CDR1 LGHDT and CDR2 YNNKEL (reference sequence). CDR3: CASSQITREQYF. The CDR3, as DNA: TGTGCCAGCAGCCAAATCACCCGAGAGCAGTACTTC.

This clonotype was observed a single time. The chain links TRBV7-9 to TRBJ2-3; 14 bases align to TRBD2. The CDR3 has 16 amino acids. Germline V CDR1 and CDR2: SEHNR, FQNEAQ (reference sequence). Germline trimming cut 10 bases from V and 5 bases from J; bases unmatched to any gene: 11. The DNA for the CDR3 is TGTGCCATCCCCCCGTCCGGACTAGCGGGGGGAGATACGCAGTATTTT. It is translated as CAIPPSGLAGGDTQYF. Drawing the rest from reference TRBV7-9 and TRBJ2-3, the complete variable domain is DTGVSQNPRHKITKRGQNVTFRCDPISEHNRLYWYRQTLGQGPEFLTYFQNEAQLEKSRLLSDRFSAERPKGSFSTLEIQRTEQGDSAMYLCAIPPSGLAGGDTQYFGPGTRLTVL.

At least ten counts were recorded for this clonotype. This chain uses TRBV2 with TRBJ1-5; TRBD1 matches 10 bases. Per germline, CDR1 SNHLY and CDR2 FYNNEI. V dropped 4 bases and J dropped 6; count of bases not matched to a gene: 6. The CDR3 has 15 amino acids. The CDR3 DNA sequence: TGTGCCAGCAGTGGGGGACAGGGGAAGAGTCAGCCCCAGCATTTT. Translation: CASSGGQGKSQPQHF.